A selection of T cell receptor beta chains follows, all from one sample in a study of T cells in Graves' hyperthyroidism and ophthalmopathy. TCRdb used MiXCR to reprocess the multiplex PCR reads, holding one entry per CDR3 protein. Counted here are roughly 700,000 distinct CDR3 sequences, around a third occurring once; the ten biggest clones make up more than 25%. Material for sequencing was blood. These TCRs come from a woman aged 40 to 50 with Graves' hyperthyroidism. The CDR3 runs from the conserved cysteine through the conserved F or W. Each record gives: clone size, D gene, V gene, J gene, CDR3 DNA, CDR3 protein. D genes are given only for firm matches. A clone size is listed for some rows: how often the clone was seen (once, few, many), or a class if it is expanded.

once,TRBD1,TRBV10-1,TRBJ1-5,TGCGCCAGCAGTCTTCTGGACAGGAGGAATCAGCCCCAGCATTTT,CASSLLDRRNQPQHF
NA,TRBD1,TRBV10-3,TRBJ1-1,TGTGCCATCAGTGAGAAAGTGGACAGGGCGAACACTGAAGCTTTCTTT,CAISEKVDRANTEAFF
NA,NA,TRBV25-1,TRBJ1-1,TGTGCCAGCTCACCACCGGGGAGAAGGGATGACTATCCAGCTTTCTTT,CASSPPGRRDDYPAFF
many,TRBD1,TRBV6-6,TRBJ1-1,TGTGCCAGCAGTTACTCGAATGACAGGGTTGCTTTCTTT,CASSYSNDRVAFF
many,NA,TRBV7-9,TRBJ2-5,TGTGCCAGCAGCTCGGTCTCGGGGACCCAGTACTTC,CASSSVSGTQYF
few,TRBD1,TRBV7-2,TRBJ1-2,TGTGCCAGCGTGTCCATCCGGGACAGTAACTATGGCTACACCTTC,CASVSIRDSNYGYTF
few,TRBD1,TRBV2,TRBJ1-1,TGTGCCAGCAGTTACAGCGCGAACAGGGGTTATGAAGCTTTCTTT,CASSYSANRGYEAFF
NA,NA,TRBV7-8,TRBJ2-7,TGTGCCAGCAGGAACAGGGTCCACAATGAGCAGTACTTC,CASRNRVHNEQYF
many,NA,TRBV19,TRBJ1-5,TGTGCCAGTAGTATCCCGGCAGGGGGCAATCAGCCCCAGCATTTT,CASSIPAGGNQPQHF
few,NA,TRBV4-3,TRBJ2-7,TGCGCCAGCAGAACGGGACGGGGGCTCTACGAGCAGTACTTC,CASRTGRGLYEQYF
few,NA,TRBV5-1,TRBJ1-1,TGTGCCAGCAGCTTAACCGGGACGGTGAACACTGAAGCTTTCTTT,CASSLTGTVNTEAFF
NA,TRBD1,TRBV19,TRBJ1-5,TGTGCCAGTAGTATAGTTAGGACAGGGAGTCAGCCCCAGCATTTT,CASSIVRTGSQPQHF
NA,NA,TRBV5-1,TRBJ1-2,TGCGCCAGCACCATCAGCGGGGGGGGCGAAGTCTATGGCTACACCTTC,CASTISGGGEVYGYTF
many,NA,TRBV2,TRBJ1-6,TGTGCCAGCACCCACCCTATAGCGAATTCACCCCTCCACTTT,CASTHPIANSPLHF
NA,NA,TRBV6-2/TRBV6-3,TRBJ2-7,TGTGCCAGCAGTGTGCCGGTTGCCTACGAGCAGTACTTC,CASSVPVAYEQYF
NA,NA,TRBV29-1,TRBJ1-5,TGCAGCGTTGACGACGGGGCAGGGAGACATCAGCCCCAGCATTTT,CSVDDGAGRHQPQHF
NA,NA,TRBV7-8,TRBJ1-1,TGTGCCAGCAGCTTCCCCACCCAGGCTCCGAGGGACACTGAAGCTTTCTTT,CASSFPTQAPRDTEAFF
NA,TRBD1,TRBV7-2,TRBJ1-1,TGTGCCAGCAGCTTGGGACAGGGGGTCCCCACTGAAGCTTTCTTT,CASSLGQGVPTEAFF
many,TRBD1,TRBV7-9,TRBJ1-6,TGTGCCAGCAGCTTGGGACAGGGGATGACACCCCTCCACTTT,CASSLGQGMTPLHF
few,NA,TRBV7-2,TRBJ1-3,TGTGCCAGCACCTTTTATGGGGGCCCAGGGACCAGCTCTGGAAACACCATATATTTT,CASTFYGGPGTSSGNTIYF
once,TRBD1,TRBV6-5,TRBJ1-5,TGTGCCAGCAGTTACACCGACAGGGACCTTACCGGCAATCAGCCCCAGCATTTT,CASSYTDRDLTGNQPQHF
many,NA,TRBV2,TRBJ1-3,TGTGCCAGCAGCACAGAGATACACTCTGGAAACACCATATATTTT,CASSTEIHSGNTIYF
NA,NA,TRBV4-1,TRBJ1-2,TGCGCCAGCAGCCATGGGCAAAGTGATGGCTACACCTTC,CASSHGQSDGYTF
NA,NA,TRBV13,TRBJ2-2,TGTGCCAGCAGCTTAGTCTATGGGGAGAACACCGGGGAGCTGTTTTTT,CASSLVYGENTGELFF
few,TRBD1,TRBV12-3/TRBV12-4,TRBJ2-2,TGTGCCAGCAGTTTGTGGCAGGGGGCTGTCGGGGAGCTGTTTTTT,CASSLWQGAVGELFF
NA,TRBD2,TRBV7-9,TRBJ2-1,TGTGCCAGCAGTCCTCCGGGACTAGCGGACAATGAGCAGTTCTTC,CASSPPGLADNEQFF
NA,TRBD1,TRBV6-2/TRBV6-3,TRBJ1-1,TGTGCCAGCTCCGGAGGGACAGGGGGCACTGAAGCTTTCTTT,CASSGGTGGTEAFF
NA,NA,TRBV7-9,TRBJ1-3,TGTGCCAGCAGCTTTCGTGTAGGGGAGAGCTCTGGAAACACCGTATATTTT,CASSFRVGESSGNTVYF
NA,NA,TRBV12-3/TRBV12-4,TRBJ1-5,TGTGCCAGCAGTATTGAGGGTAGTAATCAGCCCCAGCATTTT,CASSIEGSNQPQHF
many,NA,TRBV7-2,TRBJ2-5,TGTGCCAGCAACTCGGAGCGACAAGAGACCCAGTACTTC,CASNSERQETQYF
NA,TRBD1,TRBV7-2,TRBJ2-2,TGTGCCAGCAGCCGGGACAGGGGCGGGGAGCTGTTTTTT,CASSRDRGGELFF